These 14 T cell receptor beta chains came from one sample sequenced in a study of neurological immune-mediated disorders. One entry per CDR3 protein results from TCRdb running MiXCR on the 5' RACE reads. Among about 69,000 distinct CDR3 sequences listed, almost 4% were seen once. Specimen: PBMCs. These receptors all come from a young man with multiple sclerosis.

There are many counts of this clonotype. The chain links TRBV12-3 or TRBV12-4 to TRBJ1-5; D remains ambiguous. Trimming shortened V by 3 bases and J by 3 bases, and 12 bases separated the two germline ends. The CDR3 covers 15 residues. The CDR3 spells CASSFEGDLNQPQHF. The CDR3 DNA is TGTGCCAGCAGTTTCGAGGGCGACCTCAATCAGCCCCAGCATTTT.

A few counts support this clonotype. This chain uses TRBV4-1 with TRBJ2-3; 8 bases match TRBD2. V lost 0 bases, J lost 6 bases, and 11 bases stayed unmatched. Germline V gene sequence: CDR1 MGHRA, CDR2 YSYEKL. The CDR3 sequence is 17 residues long. The DNA for the CDR3 is TGCGCCAGCAGCCAAGATCCGGCGGGGGGAAACAAGGATACGCAGTATTTT. Its protein product is CASSQDPAGGNKDTQYF.

On this clonotype itself: A much larger clone differs by one base, so this may be a read error. The rearrangement uses TRBV28 and TRBJ1-5; D is undetermined. The CDR3 has 14 residues. The germline CDR1 and CDR2 sequences are MDHEN and SYDVKM. Trimming removed 3 bases at V and 7 bases at J, with 13 bases between. This CDR3 reads CASSLGRGRQPQHF. The CDR3 DNA follows: TGTGCCAGCAGTTTGGGGAGAGGGAGGCAGCCCCAGCATTTT.

For this clonotype: Given a much more abundant clone one base away, this may be a read error. This sequence joins TRBV29-1 and TRBJ1-2, with D possibly matching TRBD1 (6 bases). Trimming took 7 bases from V and 8 from J, leaving 14 bases between them. Germline CDR1 and CDR2: SQVTM and ANQGSEA. The CDR3 has 11 amino acids. The CDR3 protein is CSEGKGDGYTF. For the CDR3, the DNA is TGCAGCGAAGGAAAGGGGGACGGCTACACCTTC.

This clonotype occurred many times. The V and J genes are TRBV20-1 and TRBJ2-1, with 9 bases identical to TRBD2. V dropped 0 bases and J dropped 2; count of bases not matched to a gene: 5. From germline, CDR1 is DFQATT and CDR2 SNEGSKA (reference sequence). This CDR3 spans 16 amino acids. The CDR3 region has the DNA TGCAGTGCTAGAGATAGGGCTAGCGGGACCTACAATGAGCAGTTCTTC. Amino acid sequence: CSARDRASGTYNEQFF.

This clonotype was found many times. This chain joins TRBV6-5 and TRBJ2-2; no clear D. This CDR3 has 14 amino acids. Per the germline V gene, CDR1 is MNHEY and CDR2 is SVGAGI. Trimming pared 5 bases from V and 6 bases from J, leaving 13 bases between. The CDR3 reads CASSLGWGSGELFF. CDR3 DNA sequence: TGTGCCAGCAGTCTAGGTTGGGGTTCCGGGGAGCTGTTTTTT.

This clonotype was observed many times. The chain couples TRBV12-3 or TRBV12-4 to TRBJ2-7; D ambiguous. Trimming stripped 9 bases from V and 0 bases from J, with 12 bases between. The CDR3 extends over 13 amino acids. The DNA for the CDR3 is TGTGCCAGTAGAAAATCACTCTCCTACGAGCAGTACTTC. Encoded protein: CASRKSLSYEQYF.

This clonotype was seen ten or more times. The gene calls are TRBV5-1 and TRBJ1-1; D unclear. The V gene lost 4 bases and the J gene lost 1 base, with 11 bases spanning the gap. The CDR3 has 14 amino acids. Germline CDR1 is SGHRS and CDR2 is YFSETQ. The CDR3: CASSLKSWNTEAFF. In nucleotides, the CDR3 is TGCGCCAGCAGCCTCAAATCGTGGAACACTGAAGCTTTCTTT.

This clonotype was seen at least ten times. The chain links TRBV11-2 to TRBJ2-7, with 11 positions matching TRBD1. Germline assignment: CDR1 SGHAT and CDR2 FQNNGV. V shed 4 bases, J shed 2 bases, and the junction held 1 base outside the gene matches. This CDR3 spans 14 amino acids. CDR3 nucleotide sequence: TGTGCCAGCAGCTGGGGACAGGGGGCCTACGAGCAGTACTTC. The encoded protein is CASSWGQGAYEQYF.

Many counts were recorded for this clonotype. CDR3 nucleotides: TGCAGTGCTAGCCAGGGAGTTATAACAGATACGCAGTATTTT. Protein sequence: CSASQGVITDTQYF. V usage is TRBV20-1 and J usage is TRBJ2-3; the D call may be TRBD1 or TRBD2 (5 bases each). The CDR3 covers 14 residues. Per the germline V gene, CDR1 is DFQATT and CDR2 is SNEGSKA (reference sequence). The V end lost 3 bases, the J end lost 3 bases, and 13 bases lay between the germline ends.

At least ten counts were recorded for this clonotype. This rearrangement joins TRBV18 to TRBJ1-1; 7 positions agree with TRBD1. Germline V gives CDR1 KGHSH, CDR2 LQKENI. After removal of 1 base from V and 0 bases from J, the junction contained 8 bases not matched to a gene. The CDR3 consists of 17 residues. The CDR3 coding sequence is TGTGCCAGCTCACCACAGTGGGCAGGGGGTATGAACACTGAAGCTTTCTTT. Translating it yields CASSPQWAGGMNTEAFF.

This clonotype was seen many times. The chain couples TRBV6-5 to TRBJ2-7; 9 bases are a match to TRBD1. With V trimmed by 8 bases and J by 1 base, 3 bases remained unmatched. CDR3 length: 13 residues. CDR1 is MNHEY, CDR2 SVGAGI, per germline. Here the CDR3 DNA reads TGTGCCAGCGGGGACAGGGATTCCTACGAGCAGTACTTC. Translated: CASGDRDSYEQYF.

There are many counts of this clonotype. The V and J genes are TRBV6-5 and TRBJ1-2; D perhaps matches TRBD1 (5 bases). The CDR3 sequence is 13 residues long. Germline CDR1 reads MNHEY; CDR2 reads SVGAGI. V lost 5 bases to trimming and J lost 4 bases, with 11 bases between them. The CDR3 spells CASSKGRTYGYTF. The CDR3 nucleotides read TGTGCCAGCAGTAAGGGACGGACCTATGGCTACACCTTC.

This clonotype was counted at least ten times. V and J are TRBV6-2 or TRBV6-3 and TRBJ2-2, with 13 bases matching TRBD2. From germline, CDR1 is MNHEY and CDR2 SVGEGT. This CDR3 contains 15 residues. Trimming took 6 bases from V and 6 from J; bases not matched to a gene: 4. The CDR3 here is CASRRTSGGPGELFF. CDR3 nucleotides: TGTGCCAGCAGACGGACTAGCGGGGGCCCCGGGGAGCTGTTTTTT.